The T cell receptor (beta chain) described here comes from a study of T cells in localized non-small cell lung cancer. Whole-study findings and limits: In adjacent lung, a median roughly 56 of the top 100 tumor clones were found.

This clone was observed a single time. The target antigen is unknown. Profiled with immunoSEQ multiplex PCR; TCRdb holds only in-frame clones, not every one. This sample carries about 23,000 clones, 80% to 90% of them seen once, and the ten largest clones take about 1%. Looked up from germline, CDR1 is SGHAT and CDR2 is FQNNGV. The CDR3 consists of 17 residues. V was cut by 5 bases and J by 4 bases, with 21 bases left in between. V and J are TRBV11-2 and TRBJ2-1; D might be TRBD2 (6 bases). The sequence came from a woman aged 35-75 years with stage I lung adenocarcinoma. The sequencing here drew on peripheral blood, taken before any cancer treatment. CDR3 bases: TGTGCCAGCAGCCGAGCACCCGGGAGAGCTGTTTACAATGAGCAGTTCTTC. Its translation: CASSRAPGRAVYNEQFF.